This T cell receptor beta chain came from a study of T cells after yellow fever vaccination. Study-level information: In the case of low-cell-number fractions, SMART-Seq v4 Ultra Low Input was used for preparation. Study conclusions and caveats: Post-booster repertoires contained most primary-vaccination clones again (approximately 95% CD4, 88% CD8). Only a small proportion of the clonotypes turned up in both the CD4 and the CD8 compartments, likely arising from convergent recombination.

This clonotype was seen a handful of times. The target antigen is unknown. Conversion of TCR transcripts into cDNA relied on 5'RACE template switching, which added a universal primer site and UMIs. TCRdb processed the 5' RACE reads anew with MiXCR; each CDR3 protein has one entry. The sample holds 150,000 to 200,000 distinct CDR3 sequences; approximately 11% are singletons and the top ten take 35% to 40%. The sample in question was CD8+ T cells sorted from PBMCs, obtained 15 days after the yellow fever booster vaccination. The origin of this receptor is a man younger than 35 who received the YFV17D yellow fever vaccine.

CDR3 nucleotides: TGTGCCAGCAGCTTAGGTCGAGGAGGACAGGGGGCTGACTATGGCTACACCTTC. Encoded protein: CASSLGRGGQGADYGYTF. The V call is TRBV7-9, the J call TRBJ1-2, with 11 bases identical to TRBD1. The CDR3 loop spans 18 amino acids. CDR1 and CDR2 (germline): SEHNR, FQNEAQ (reference sequence). V gave up 1 base and J gave up 3 bases; unmatched junction bases: 10.